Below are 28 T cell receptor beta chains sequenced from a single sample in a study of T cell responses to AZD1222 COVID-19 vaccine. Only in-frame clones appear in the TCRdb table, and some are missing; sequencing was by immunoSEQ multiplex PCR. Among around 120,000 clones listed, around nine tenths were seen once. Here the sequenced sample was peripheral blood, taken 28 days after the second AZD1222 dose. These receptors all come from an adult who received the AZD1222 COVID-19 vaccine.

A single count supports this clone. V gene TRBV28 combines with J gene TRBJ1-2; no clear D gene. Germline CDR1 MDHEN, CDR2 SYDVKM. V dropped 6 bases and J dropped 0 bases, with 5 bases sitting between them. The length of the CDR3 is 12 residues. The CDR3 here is CASRASNYGYTF. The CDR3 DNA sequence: TGTGCCAGCAGGGCATCTAACTATGGCTACACCTTC.

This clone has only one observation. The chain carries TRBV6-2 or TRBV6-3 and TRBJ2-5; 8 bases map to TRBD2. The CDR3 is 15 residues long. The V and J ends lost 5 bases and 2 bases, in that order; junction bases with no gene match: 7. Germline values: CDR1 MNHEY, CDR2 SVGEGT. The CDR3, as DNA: TGTGCCAGCAGTCCCGGGACTAGGATACAAGAGACCCAGTACTTC. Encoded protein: CASSPGTRIQETQYF.

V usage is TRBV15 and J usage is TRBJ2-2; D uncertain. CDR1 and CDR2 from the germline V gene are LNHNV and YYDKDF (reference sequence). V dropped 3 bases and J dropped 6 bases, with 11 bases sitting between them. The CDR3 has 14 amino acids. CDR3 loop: CATSRGTESGELFF. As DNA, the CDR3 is TGTGCCACCAGCAGGGGTACAGAATCCGGGGAGCTGTTTTTT.

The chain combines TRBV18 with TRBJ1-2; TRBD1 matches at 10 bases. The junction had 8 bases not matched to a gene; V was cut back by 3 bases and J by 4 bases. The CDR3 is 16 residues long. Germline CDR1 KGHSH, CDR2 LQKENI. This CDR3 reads CASSPGTGVLGYGYTF. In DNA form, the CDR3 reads TGTGCCAGCTCACCCGGGACAGGGGTCCTCGGCTATGGCTACACCTTC. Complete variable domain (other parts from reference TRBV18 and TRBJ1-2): NAGVMQNPRHLVRRRGQEARLRCSPMKGHSHVYWYRQLPEEGLKFMVYLQKENIIDESGMPKERFSAEFPKEGPSILRIQQVVRGDSAAYFCASSPGTGVLGYGYTFGSGTRLTVV.

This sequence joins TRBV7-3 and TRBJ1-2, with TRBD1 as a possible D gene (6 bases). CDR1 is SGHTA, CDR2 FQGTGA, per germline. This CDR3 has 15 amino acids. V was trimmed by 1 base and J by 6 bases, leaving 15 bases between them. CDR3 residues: CASSLNPRQENGYTF. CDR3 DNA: TGTGCCAGCAGCTTAAACCCACGACAGGAGAATGGCTACACCTTC.

CDR3 sequence (DNA): TGTGCCAGCTCACCGCCTCGGACAGGGTCGGGTTCACCCCTCCACTTT. Translation: CASSPPRTGSGSPLHF. V is TRBV18 and J is TRBJ1-6, with 8 positions matching TRBD1. Germline V gene data show CDR1 as KGHSH and CDR2 as LQKENI. The J segment lost 9 bases and the V segment lost 3 bases, leaving 10 bases of the junction unmatched. The CDR3 totals 16 residues.

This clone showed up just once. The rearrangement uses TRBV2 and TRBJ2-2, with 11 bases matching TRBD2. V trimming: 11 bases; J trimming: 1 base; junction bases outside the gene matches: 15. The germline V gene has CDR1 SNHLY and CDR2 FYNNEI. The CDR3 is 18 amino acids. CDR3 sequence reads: CAVTTLAGGIVNTGELFF. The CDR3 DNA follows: TGTGCCGTAACAACCCTAGCGGGGGGTATAGTGAACACCGGGGAGCTGTTTTTT.

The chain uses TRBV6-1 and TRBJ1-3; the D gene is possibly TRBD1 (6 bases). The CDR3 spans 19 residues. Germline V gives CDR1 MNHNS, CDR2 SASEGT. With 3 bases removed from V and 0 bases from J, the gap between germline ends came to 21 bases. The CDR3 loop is CASSEQPGTRASSGNTIYF. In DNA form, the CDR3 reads TGTGCCAGCAGTGAGCAGCCCGGGACAAGAGCTAGCTCTGGAAACACCATATATTTT.

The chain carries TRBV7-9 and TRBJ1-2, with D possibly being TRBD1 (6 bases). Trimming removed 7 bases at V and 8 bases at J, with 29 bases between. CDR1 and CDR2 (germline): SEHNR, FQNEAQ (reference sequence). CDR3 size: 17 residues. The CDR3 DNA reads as TGTGCCAGCACAAATTTACCACGAGGGACAAGGGCTGACGGCTACACCTTC. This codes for CASTNLPRGTRADGYTF.

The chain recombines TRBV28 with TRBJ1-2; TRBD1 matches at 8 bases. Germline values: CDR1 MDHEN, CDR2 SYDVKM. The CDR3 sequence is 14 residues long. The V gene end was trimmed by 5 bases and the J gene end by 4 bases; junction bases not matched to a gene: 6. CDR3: CASSPLDRAYGYTF. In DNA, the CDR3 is TGTGCCAGCAGTCCACTGGACAGGGCCTATGGCTACACCTTC.

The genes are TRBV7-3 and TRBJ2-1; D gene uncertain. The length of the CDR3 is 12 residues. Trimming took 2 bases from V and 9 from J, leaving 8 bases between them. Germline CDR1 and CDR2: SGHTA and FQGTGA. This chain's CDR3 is CASSLYSGEQFF. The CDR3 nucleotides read TGTGCCAGCAGCTTATACTCTGGTGAGCAGTTCTTC.

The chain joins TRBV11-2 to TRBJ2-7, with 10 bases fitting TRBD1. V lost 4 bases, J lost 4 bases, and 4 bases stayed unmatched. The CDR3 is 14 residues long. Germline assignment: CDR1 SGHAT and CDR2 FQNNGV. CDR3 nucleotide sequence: TGTGCCAGCAGCTGGGACAGGGGCGGATACGAGCAGTACTTC. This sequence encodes CASSWDRGGYEQYF.

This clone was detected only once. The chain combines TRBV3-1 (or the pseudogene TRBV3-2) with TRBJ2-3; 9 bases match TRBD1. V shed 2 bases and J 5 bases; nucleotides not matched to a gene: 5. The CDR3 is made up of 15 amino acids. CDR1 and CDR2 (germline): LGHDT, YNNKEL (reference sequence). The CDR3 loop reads CASSQPGQGIDTQYF. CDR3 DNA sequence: TGTGCCAGCAGCCAACCGGGACAGGGTATAGATACGCAGTATTTT.

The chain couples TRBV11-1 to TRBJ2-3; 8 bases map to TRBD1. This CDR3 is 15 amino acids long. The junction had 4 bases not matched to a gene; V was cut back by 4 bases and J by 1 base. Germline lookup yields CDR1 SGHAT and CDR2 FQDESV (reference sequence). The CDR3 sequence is CASSSRQGRTDTQYF. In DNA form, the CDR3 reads TGTGCCAGCAGCTCTCGACAGGGGCGCACAGATACGCAGTATTTT.

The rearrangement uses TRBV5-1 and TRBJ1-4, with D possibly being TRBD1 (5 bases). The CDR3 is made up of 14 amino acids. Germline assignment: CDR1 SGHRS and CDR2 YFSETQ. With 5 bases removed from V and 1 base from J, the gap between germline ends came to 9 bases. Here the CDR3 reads CASRMTVTNEKLFF. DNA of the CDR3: TGCGCCAGCAGAATGACAGTAACTAATGAAAAACTGTTTTTT.

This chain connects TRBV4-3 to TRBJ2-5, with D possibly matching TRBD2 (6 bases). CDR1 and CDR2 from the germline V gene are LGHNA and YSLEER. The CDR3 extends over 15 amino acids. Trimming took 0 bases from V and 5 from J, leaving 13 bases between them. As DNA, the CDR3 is TGCGCCAGCAGCCAAGATGGAGGGATCGGGGAGACCCAGTACTTC. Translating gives CASSQDGGIGETQYF.

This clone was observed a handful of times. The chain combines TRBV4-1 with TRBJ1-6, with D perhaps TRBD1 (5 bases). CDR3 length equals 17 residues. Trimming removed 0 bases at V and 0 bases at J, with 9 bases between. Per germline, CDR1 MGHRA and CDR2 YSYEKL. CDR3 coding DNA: TGCGCCAGCAGCCAAGAGGGGGGAGGCTCCTATAATTCACCCCTCCACTTT. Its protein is CASSQEGGGSYNSPLHF.

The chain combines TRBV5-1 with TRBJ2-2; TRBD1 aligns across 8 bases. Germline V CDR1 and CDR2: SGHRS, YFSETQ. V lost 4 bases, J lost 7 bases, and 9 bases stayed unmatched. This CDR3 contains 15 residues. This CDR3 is CASSLSPGTGGELFF. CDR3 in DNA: TGCGCCAGCAGCCTCAGTCCCGGGACAGGCGGGGAGCTGTTTTTT. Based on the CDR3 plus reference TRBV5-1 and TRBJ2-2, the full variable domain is KAGVTQTPRYLIKTRGQQVTLSCSPISGHRSVSWYQQTPGQGLQFLFEYFSETQRNKGNFPGRFSGRQFSNSRSEMNVSTLELGDSALYLCASSLSPGTGGELFFGEGSRLTVL.

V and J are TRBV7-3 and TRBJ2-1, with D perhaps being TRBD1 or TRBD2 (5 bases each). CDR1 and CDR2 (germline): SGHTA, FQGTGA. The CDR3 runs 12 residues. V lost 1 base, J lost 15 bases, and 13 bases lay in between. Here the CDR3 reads CASSLNGDGLFF. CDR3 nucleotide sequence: TGTGCCAGCAGCTTAAACGGGGACGGTCTGTTCTTC.

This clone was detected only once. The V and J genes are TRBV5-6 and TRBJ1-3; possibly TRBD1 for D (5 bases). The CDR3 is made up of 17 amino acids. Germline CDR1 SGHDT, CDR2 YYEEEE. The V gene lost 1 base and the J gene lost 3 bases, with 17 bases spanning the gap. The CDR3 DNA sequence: TGTGCCAGCAGCTTGAGTGTGGGGCAGGGCTTTGGAAACACCATATATTTT. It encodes CASSLSVGQGFGNTIYF.

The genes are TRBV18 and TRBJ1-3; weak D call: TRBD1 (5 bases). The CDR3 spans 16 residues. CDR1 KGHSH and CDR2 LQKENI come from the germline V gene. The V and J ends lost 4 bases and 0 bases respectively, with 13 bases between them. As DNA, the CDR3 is TGTGCCAGCTCACTATCGGGGGTAACCTCTGGAAACACCATATATTTT. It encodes CASSLSGVTSGNTIYF.

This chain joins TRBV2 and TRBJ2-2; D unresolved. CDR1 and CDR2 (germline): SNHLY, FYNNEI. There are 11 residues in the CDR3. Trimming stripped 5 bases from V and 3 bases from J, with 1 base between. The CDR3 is CASSYTGELFF. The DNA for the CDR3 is TGTGCCAGCAGTTACACCGGGGAGCTGTTTTTT.

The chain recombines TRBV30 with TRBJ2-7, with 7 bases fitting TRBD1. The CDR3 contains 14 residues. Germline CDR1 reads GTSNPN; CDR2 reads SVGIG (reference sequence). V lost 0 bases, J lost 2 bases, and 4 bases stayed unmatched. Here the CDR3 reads CAWSVVQGAYEQYF. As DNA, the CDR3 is TGTGCCTGGAGTGTTGTTCAGGGGGCCTACGAGCAGTACTTC.

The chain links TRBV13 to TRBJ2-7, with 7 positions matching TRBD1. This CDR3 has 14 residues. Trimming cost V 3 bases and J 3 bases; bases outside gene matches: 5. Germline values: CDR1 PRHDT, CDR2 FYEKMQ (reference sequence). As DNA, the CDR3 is TGTGCCAGCAGCTTCGACAGGGTTAGCTACGAGCAGTACTTC. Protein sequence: CASSFDRVSYEQYF.

This CDR3 reads CAWANPGQGTRPLHF. Written as DNA, the CDR3 is TGTGCCTGGGCGAACCCGGGACAAGGCACACGACCCCTCCACTTT. This chain connects TRBV30 to TRBJ1-6, with a tentative D call TRBD1 (6 bases). With 5 bases removed from V and 12 bases from J, the gap between germline ends came to 23 bases. The CDR3 spans 15 residues. The germline gives CDR1 GTSNPN, CDR2 SVGIG (reference sequence). Filled out from reference TRBV30 and TRBJ1-6, the complete variable domain reads SQTIHQWPATLVQPVGSPLSLECTVEGTSNPNLYWYRQAAGRGLQLLFYSVGIGQISSEVPQNLSASRPQDRQFILSSKKLLLSDSGFYLCAWANPGQGTRPLHFGNGTRLTVT.

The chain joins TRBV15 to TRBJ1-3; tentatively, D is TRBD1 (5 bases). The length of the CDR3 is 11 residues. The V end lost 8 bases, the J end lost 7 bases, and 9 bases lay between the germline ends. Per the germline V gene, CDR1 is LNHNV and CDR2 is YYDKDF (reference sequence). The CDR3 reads CATGARNTIYF. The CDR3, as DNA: TGTGCCACCGGGGCACGGAACACCATATATTTT.

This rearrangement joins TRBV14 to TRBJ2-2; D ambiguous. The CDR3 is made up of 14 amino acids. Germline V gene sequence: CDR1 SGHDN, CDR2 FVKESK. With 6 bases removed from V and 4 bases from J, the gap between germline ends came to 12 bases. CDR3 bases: TGTGCCAGCAGTACTTCCCGAAGCACCGGGGAGCTGTTTTTT. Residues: CASSTSRSTGELFF.

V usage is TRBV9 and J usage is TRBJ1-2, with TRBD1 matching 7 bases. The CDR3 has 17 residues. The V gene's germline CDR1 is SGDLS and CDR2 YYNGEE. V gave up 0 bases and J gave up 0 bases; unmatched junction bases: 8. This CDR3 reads CASSVEGTAIANYGYTF. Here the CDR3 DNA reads TGTGCCAGCAGCGTAGAAGGGACAGCCATAGCTAACTATGGCTACACCTTC. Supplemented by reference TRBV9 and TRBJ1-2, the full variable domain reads DSGVTQTPKHLITATGQRVTLRCSPRSGDLSVYWYQQSLDQGLQFLIQYYNGEERAKGNILERFSAQQFPDLHSELNLSSLELGDSALYFCASSVEGTAIANYGYTFGSGTRLTVV.